The clone carrying this T cell receptor (beta chain) was counted a few times. Its antigen is still unknown. Molecular barcoding with unique molecular identifiers was used for the TCRbeta library. One entry per CDR3 protein, called by TCRdb with MiXCR from the PCR reads. The data show about 200,000 distinct CDR3 sequences, about 6% seen once. These data belong to a study of T-cell reconstitution after alpha-beta-depleted transplantation in children. General study findings and limits: Several hundred expanded graft clones reportedly were the source of alpha-beta T cells about two months after transplant.

The CDR3 consists of 16 residues. The germline V gene encodes CDR1 MNHEY and CDR2 SVGAGI. V gave up 5 bases and J gave up 0 bases, with 11 bases separating them. Sequences were derived from PBMCs, sampled before TCRalphabeta/CD19-depleted stem cell transplant. This TCR came from a girl under three years old with combined immunodeficiency, due to receive a stem cell transplant. The chain joins TRBV6-5 to TRBJ1-6; D ambiguous. The CDR3 DNA reads TGTGCCAGCAGTCTACTTCAGAGCTCCTATAATTCACCCCTCCACTTT. This sequence encodes CASSLLQSSYNSPLHF.